This T cell receptor beta chain derives from a study of blood T cell repertoires in COVID-19. Overall study context: PBMCs, B-cell-depleted T cells, or T cells provided the cDNA or gDNA that made up the material.

V shed 5 bases, J shed 10 bases, and the junction held 7 bases outside the gene matches. The CDR3 contains 14 residues. Germline V gene sequence: CDR1 KGHDR, CDR2 SFDVKD. Authors' processing steps: Researchers report that nucleated cell counts were estimated from reference gene primer amplification. Profiled with immunoSEQ multiplex PCR; TCRdb holds only in-frame clones, not every one. V and J calls and clone size are given by that table; D and trimming were obtained from the DNA. The profile covers 100,000 or so clones, with roughly 80% appearing a single time and 20% to 25% taken by the ten largest.

The sequencing sample was made of peripheral blood. This sequence was found in an older man with active or convalescent COVID-19. V is TRBV24-1 and J is TRBJ2-1, with 10 bases matching TRBD2. For the CDR3, the DNA is TGTGCCACCAGTGCTAGCGGGAGAACCTCCGAGCAGTTCTTC. It encodes CATSASGRTSEQFF.